This T cell receptor beta chain was sequenced during a study of blood T cell repertoires in COVID-19. Across the whole study: Material from acute and convalescent COVID-19 was sourced from the United States, Italy and Spain. T cells, B-cell-depleted T cells, or PBMCs supplied cDNA or gDNA.

Authors' data handling: The assay estimated nucleated cells by amplifying reference gene primers. Method: immunoSEQ multiplex PCR; TCRdb's copy keeps in-frame clones and lacks some. Clonal size and the V and J genes are those of that table, whereas D and trimming came from the DNA. The sample lists approximately 260,000 clones, about 90% occurring once. The ends were cut back, 3 bases at V and 0 bases at J, with 9 bases in the middle. The germline V gene encodes CDR1 SNHLY and CDR2 FYNNEI. This CDR3 region has 16 residues. Cohorts were determined from participant-reported clinical history. The TCR sequence derives from a woman in her forties with acute COVID-19. The chain carries TRBV2 and TRBJ2-6, with D possibly TRBD1 on 5 matching bases. The material sequenced was PBMCs or T cells enriched from blood (not recorded which). CDR3 sequence (DNA): TGTGCCAGCAGTGACGGACAAATCTCTGGGGCCAACGTCCTGACTTTC. Translation gives CASSDGQISGANVLTF.